One and the same sample provided the 5 T cell receptor beta chains below, sequenced in a study of shared clonotypes between healthy human individuals. The data were produced by immunoSEQ multiplex PCR, yet TCRdb's version contains in-frame clones alone and is incomplete. The repertoire has millions of clones, roughly 94% of them found once; the top ten carry roughly 0.13%. Sequencing was performed on naive CD4+ T cells sorted from blood. Subset noted: CD45RA+ positively selected. These receptors all come from a man younger than 35 in good health.

In this sample, this clone turned up once. The CDR3 reads CASSQGLPGQNEAFF. For the CDR3, the DNA is TGTGCCAGCAGCCAGGGGTTACCAGGCCAGAATGAAGCTTTCTTT. The gene calls are TRBV7-2 and TRBJ1-1; possible D gene TRBD1, 6 bases. V dropped 5 bases and J dropped 7 bases, with 20 bases sitting between them. Per the germline V gene, CDR1 is SGHTA and CDR2 is FQGNSA. The CDR3 is made up of 15 amino acids.

The chain has TRBV6-1 and TRBJ1-6; possibly TRBD1 for D (5 bases). This CDR3 region has 15 residues. Trimming left V 10 bases short and J 8 bases short, with 21 bases between. The germline V gene encodes CDR1 MNHNS and CDR2 SASEGT. The CDR3: CAIESGGLLDSPLHF. In DNA form, the CDR3 reads TGTGCCATCGAGAGCGGGGGGTTGTTGGATTCACCCCTCCACTTT.

This clone was seen once. The rearrangement joins TRBV7-3 to TRBJ2-7; D is undetermined. This CDR3 comprises 13 residues. The V gene's germline CDR1 is SGHTA and CDR2 FQGTGA. V was shortened by 4 bases and J by 4 bases, with 11 bases between the two germline ends. The CDR3 sequence: CASSSSLGYEQYF. Written as DNA, the CDR3 is TGTGCCAGCAGCTCATCTCTAGGGTACGAGCAGTACTTC. Looking up the rest from reference TRBV7-3 and TRBJ2-7 gives the full variable domain: GAGVSQTPSNKVTEKGKYVELRCDPISGHTALYWYRQSLGQGPEFLIYFQGTGAADDSGLPNDRFFAVRPEGSVSTLKIQRTERGDSAVYLCASSSSLGYEQYFGPGTRLTVT.

The J gene is TRBJ1-1, the V gene TRBV5-1, with TRBD1 matching 9 bases. This CDR3 is 14 amino acids long. V gave up 2 bases and J gave up 7 bases; unmatched junction bases: 6. From germline, CDR1 is SGHRS and CDR2 YFSETQ. The CDR3 here is CASSFFTGGDEAFF. CDR3 sequence (DNA): TGCGCCAGCAGCTTTTTCACAGGGGGCGATGAAGCTTTCTTT.

The chain combines TRBV10-1 with TRBJ2-2; a weak D match, TRBD1 (5 bases). V was shortened by 0 bases and J by 6 bases, with 14 bases between the two germline ends. This CDR3 is built from 16 residues. Per germline, CDR1 WNHNN and CDR2 SYGVQD (reference sequence). CDR3 sequence reads: CASSESGGANAGELFF. CDR3 nucleotides: TGCGCCAGCAGTGAGTCGGGTGGGGCGAATGCCGGGGAGCTGTTTTTT.